This is a list of T cell receptor beta chains from one sample in a study of control samples from healthy donors and cancer patients. The repertoire was sequenced with immunoSEQ multiplex PCR; TCRdb's copy has only in-frame clones and lacks some. This sample carries under 450,000 clones, around 90% of them seen once, and the ten largest clones take 6% to 7%. The sample consisted of PBMCs. The receptors come from a man aged 35 to 55 with head and neck cancer. Both conserved end residues are part of each CDR3.

>TRBV27
CASSFFRGLEQVNEQFF
>TRBV20-1
CSASVTNYGYTF
>TRBV5-1
CASSLEAGGSSVVNEQFF
>TRBV4-1
CASSLTLPRWSVGETQYF
>TRBV9
CASSLREAQETQYF
>TRBV14
CASSQDWISGNTIYF
>TRBV7-2
CASSWEDRVGREQYF
>TRBV27
CASSERDLMGDTEAFF
>TRBV24-1
CATSDFIGEEYYGYTF
>TRBV27
CASSPRGVGLDNEQFF
>TRBV10-3
CAISEWPESEKLFF
>TRBV5-1
CASSLMQGTGGTQYF
>TRBV7-3
CASSPTGRGTEAFF
>TRBV9
CASSVDGGSNQPQHF
>TRBV7-6
CASSLWSASTDTQYF
>TRBV2
CASRSQGYEQYF
>TRBV5-1
CASSRDAGGEQPQHF
>TRBV6-2/TRBV6-3
CASSYSKRVGTEAFF
>TRBV5-1
CASRPPGYYEQYF
>TRBV7-3
CASKPGPTDNEQFF